This TCR beta chain originates from a study of long-term antiretroviral therapy in people with HIV. CDR1 is SGHRS and CDR2 is YFSETQ in the germline V gene. V was cut by 8 bases and J by 4 bases, with 19 bases left in between. The CDR3 runs to 14 residues. This clone was recorded once. Its antigen is unknown. Study-level points and caveats: Patients on ART gained diversity, which nonetheless stayed below transplant donor controls.

A v3.0 immunoSEQ assay was performed at survey level. Sequencing used immunoSEQ multiplex PCR; TCRdb keeps in-frame clones, though not all of them. Of roughly 32,000 clones in the sample, 95% to 98% were seen once. The TCR was taken from a man under 40 with HIV. This specimen was unsorted PBMCs, taken 7.6 years after starting antiretroviral therapy. The rearrangement uses TRBV5-1 and TRBJ2-7; either TRBD1 or TRBD2 may supply D (6 bases each). The DNA of the CDR3 is TGCGCCAGTAGCAGGGGAGGCCCTGCTTACGAGCAGTACTTC. Translation: CASSRGGPAYEQYF.